Following are 20 T cell receptor beta chains from one sample sequenced in a study of T cell clonality in common variable immunodeficiency. Method: immunoSEQ multiplex PCR; TCRdb's copy keeps in-frame clones and lacks some. In total the sample includes approximately 81,000 clones, none of them seen once. Sequenced: peripheral blood mononuclear cells. The receptors stem from a person aged 18 to 70 in good health.

This clone was counted only a few times. With the read ending 3 residues before the CDR3 end, the germline J gene is used to fill in that end. V is TRBV11-3 and J is TRBJ2-7, with 8 bases identical to TRBD2. This CDR3 contains 15 residues. Germline V CDR1 and CDR2: SGHNT, YENEEA. The ends lost 5 bases at V and 4 bases at J; junction bases unmatched: 10. The CDR3 reads CASSPGGGLGYEQYF. The CDR3 bases that were read are TGTGCCAGCAGCCCCGGGGGGGGCCTAGGATACGAG.

This clone was recorded at least ten times. The CDR3 region is CASSEAGNYNEQFF. Partial CDR3 DNA: TGCGCCAGCAGTGAGGCGGGGAACTACAATGAG. J is TRBJ2-1 and V is TRBV10-1, with TRBD2 as a possible D gene (6 bases). The missing CDR3 end, 3 residues past where the read stops, is filled in from the germline J gene. This CDR3 spans 14 amino acids. Germline assignment: CDR1 WNHNN and CDR2 SYGVQD (reference sequence). The ends were cut back, 2 bases at V and 3 bases at J, with 8 bases in the middle.

This clone was recorded at least ten times. The observed sequence ends 3 residues before the CDR3 terminus, with the missing tail filled in from the germline J gene. This chain links TRBV5-1 with TRBJ2-3, with D possibly matching TRBD1 (5 bases). CDR3 length: 13 residues. V dropped 7 bases and J dropped 2 bases, with 11 bases sitting between them. Per the germline V gene, CDR1 is SGHRS and CDR2 is YFSETQ. The DNA read from the CDR3 is TGCGCCAGCTCGACAGTCCCCACAGATACG. This gives the protein CASSTVPTDT. In full, the CDR3 reads CASSTVPTDTQYF.

This clone was picked up many times. This chain's CDR3 is CASSESTGGTEKLFF. Incomplete CDR3 DNA: TGTGCCAGCAGCGAATCGACAGGGGGGACGGAAAAA. V gene TRBV7-2 combines with J gene TRBJ1-4, with TRBD1 matching over 9 bases. The read stops 3 residues short of the end of the CDR3; the missing end is completed from the germline J gene. With 5 bases clipped from V and 8 bases from J, the junction kept 9 bases outside the gene matches. The CDR3 runs to 15 residues. Germline assignment: CDR1 SGHTA and CDR2 FQGNSA.

The table lists this clone with many counts. Read sequence stops 3 residues before the CDR3 end, and the germline J gene provides the missing end. The rearrangement uses TRBV6-1 and TRBJ2-7; maybe TRBD2 (6 bases). The ends were cut back, 2 bases at V and 2 bases at J, with 16 bases in the middle. Per germline, CDR1 MNHNS and CDR2 SASEGT. CDR3 length equals 16 residues. CDR3 sequence reads: CASSESLGGITYEQYF. The part of the CDR3 DNA that was read is TGTGCCAGCAGTGAATCTCTCGGGGGAATCACCTACGAG.

There are many counts of this clone. The CDR3 is cut off 3 residues early in the read; its end comes from the germline J gene. This chain links TRBV20-1 with TRBJ2-7; 10 nucleotides agree with TRBD2. Per the germline V gene, CDR1 is DFQATT and CDR2 is SNEGSKA (reference sequence). CDR3 size: 16 residues. V gave up 0 bases and J gave up 3 bases; unmatched junction bases: 8. CDR3 amino acids: CSAREETSGFYYEQYF. Partial CDR3 DNA: TGCAGTGCTAGAGAGGAGACTAGCGGGTTTTACTACGAG.

In its sample, this clone was seen many times. Read coverage stops 3 residues before the CDR3 terminus; the germline J gene supplies the remainder. The chain uses TRBV20-1 and TRBJ2-5; weak D call: TRBD2 (6 bases). V was pared by 0 bases and J by 5 bases, with 19 bases between. The CDR3 is 16 residues long. Germline V CDR1 and CDR2: DFQATT, SNEGSKA (reference sequence). The chain's CDR3 is CSARDLVGDAGETQYF. CDR3 DNA (partial): TGCAGTGCTAGAGATCTAGTGGGGGACGCGGGGGAGACC.

This clone was detected many times. Coverage ceases 3 residues before the CDR3 finishes, and the germline J gene fills in the end. The chain employs TRBV20-1 and TRBJ2-1; D may be TRBD1 (6 bases). V gave up 4 bases and J gave up 7 bases, with 20 bases separating them. Germline V gene lookup returns CDR1 DFQATT and CDR2 SNEGSKA (reference sequence). The CDR3 consists of 15 residues. The sequenced CDR3 bases are TGCAGTGCTACTCCCCAGCCCAGGGGAGCGAATGAG. Protein: CSATPQPRGANE. The full CDR3 sequence reads CSATPQPRGANEQFF.

A few counts support this clone. The CDR3 is cut off 3 residues early in the read; its end comes from the germline J gene. V is TRBV2 and J is TRBJ1-4; tentatively, D is TRBD1 (5 bases). V lost 1 base to trimming and J lost 7 bases, with 13 bases between them. In germline, CDR1 is SNHLY, CDR2 FYNNEI. The CDR3 runs 15 residues. CDR3 region: CASSEGGGGIEKLFF. The CDR3 DNA, read in part, is TGTGCCAGCAGTGAAGGGGGCGGAGGGATTGAAAAA.

This clone was seen many times. The read finishes 3 residues shy of the CDR3 end, and the germline J gene is used to complete it. V gene TRBV5-1 combines with J gene TRBJ1-6; 7 bases line up with TRBD1. There are 14 residues in the CDR3. Germline trimming cut 4 bases from V and 7 bases from J; bases unmatched to any gene: 5. In germline, CDR1 is SGHRS, CDR2 YFSETQ. The CDR3 loop is CASSAGQANSPLHF. The sequenced part of the CDR3 DNA is TGCGCCAGCAGCGCAGGACAGGCCAATTCACCC.

The sample holds many counts of this clone. The CDR3 extends 3 residues past the end of the read, so its final part is completed from the germline J gene. This chain uses TRBV7-2 with TRBJ2-2, with D maybe TRBD2 (5 bases). This CDR3 spans 15 amino acids. CDR1 SGHTA and CDR2 FQGNSA come from the germline V gene. Trimming stripped 2 bases from V and 5 bases from J, with 12 bases between. Partial CDR3 DNA: TGTGCCAGCAGCTTAACGGCCCCGGGGACCGGGGAG. It yields the protein CASSLTAPGTGE. The CDR3 reads in full as CASSLTAPGTGELFF.

This clone was recorded many times. With the read ending 3 residues before the CDR3 end, the germline J gene is used to fill in that end. The chain is built from TRBV28 and TRBJ1-4; 9 nucleotides agree with TRBD1. The CDR3 spans 15 residues. Per germline, CDR1 MDHEN and CDR2 SYDVKM. V lost 5 bases, J lost 7 bases, and 8 bases stayed unmatched. The CDR3 region is CASSPTGTGSEKLFF. The sequenced CDR3 bases are TGTGCCAGCAGTCCGACGGGGACAGGGTCTGAAAAA.

This clone was detected many times. The read is 3 residues too short to cover the CDR3 end, so that end is filled in from the germline J gene. This chain uses TRBV7-3 with TRBJ2-1; a possible D gene is TRBD2 (6 bases). CDR3 length: 15 residues. Between the trimmed V and J ends, which lost 0 bases and 2 bases, there was a span of 8 bases. CDR1 is SGHTA, CDR2 FQGTGA, per germline. The DNA read from the CDR3 is TGTGCCAGCAGCTTAACGTGGGGGGCCTACAATGAG. Residues: CASSLTWGAYNE. The full CDR3 protein is CASSLTWGAYNEQFF.

There are many counts of this clone. The observed sequence ends 3 residues before the CDR3 terminus, with the missing tail filled in from the germline J gene. The chain couples TRBV7-9 to TRBJ2-7, with a weak D call TRBD2 (6 bases). Per the germline V gene, CDR1 is SEHNR and CDR2 is FQNEAQ (reference sequence). Trimming cost V 3 bases and J 2 bases, with 11 bases left between them. This CDR3 region has 14 residues. The CDR3 sequence is CASSLGLTPYEQYF. The sequenced CDR3 bases are TGTGCCAGCAGCTTGGGACTTACACCCTACGAG.

This clone has a count of ten or more. The read finishes 3 residues shy of the CDR3 end, and the germline J gene is used to complete it. The chain recombines TRBV20-1 with TRBJ1-1; no clear D gene. The CDR3 consists of 13 residues. Trimming cost V 0 bases and J 3 bases, with 8 bases left between them. From germline, CDR1 is DFQATT and CDR2 SNEGSKA (reference sequence). The CDR3: CSARDTQDTEAFF. The sequenced CDR3 bases are TGCAGTGCTAGAGACACCCAGGACACTGAA.

This clone was seen repeatedly, ten times or more. CDR3 DNA (partial): TGTGCCAGCACCCGAAGGCGGGGCAATGAG. Protein: CASTRRRGNE. The whole CDR3 sequence is CASTRRRGNEQFF. V usage is TRBV12-3 or TRBV12-4 and J usage is TRBJ2-1, with a tentative D call TRBD2 (6 bases). The read is 3 residues too short to cover the CDR3 end, so that end is filled in from the germline J gene. The CDR3 consists of 13 residues. Trimming took off 7 bases at V and 6 bases at J, with 13 bases between the two ends.

This clone occurred a few times. The CDR3 goes on 3 residues after the read ends, and that part is filled in from the germline J gene. This chain connects TRBV5-1 to TRBJ2-5, with 7 bases matching TRBD2. Losses at the gene ends were 4 bases for V and 5 bases for J; bases not matched to a gene: 11. Germline loops: CDR1 SGHRS, CDR2 YFSETQ. The CDR3 extends over 15 amino acids. The part of the CDR3 DNA that was read is TGCGCCAGCAGCCGGGAGGCGGGAGATGGGGAGACC. This encodes CASSREAGDGET. The entire CDR3 reads CASSREAGDGETQYF.

This clone was picked up many times. The read comes to an end 3 residues before the CDR3 does, leaving the germline J gene to fill in the end. The chain is built from TRBV11-2 and TRBJ2-3, with D unclear. This CDR3 spans 14 amino acids. The V and J ends lost 1 base and 4 bases respectively, with 9 bases between them. CDR1 is SGHAT and CDR2 is FQNNGV in the germline V gene. The CDR3 region is CASSLGLPADTQYF. The CDR3 bases that were read are TGTGCCAGCAGCTTAGGACTTCCCGCAGATACG.

This clone showed up many times. The CDR3 end is not reached by the read, which stops 3 residues before it; the germline J gene fills it in. The genes are TRBV5-1 and TRBJ2-5; no definite D call. Germline loops: CDR1 SGHRS, CDR2 YFSETQ. The CDR3 contains 13 residues. V lost 0 bases, J lost 3 bases, and 6 bases lay in between. The CDR3 reads CASSLVSKETQYF. Partial CDR3 DNA: TGCGCCAGCAGCTTGGTTAGCAAAGAGACC.

This clone has ten or more counts. The read terminates 3 residues before the CDR3 end, so the remaining end is supplied by the germline J gene. This chain links TRBV2 with TRBJ1-2, with 9 bases lining up with TRBD1. The CDR3 contains 15 residues. Germline CDR1 SNHLY, CDR2 FYNNEI. Trimming cost V 4 bases and J 4 bases; bases outside gene matches: 7. The CDR3 DNA, read in part, is TGTGCCAGCAGTGCGCCGACAGGGGGTGGCTATGGC. Its translation is CASSAPTGGGYG. The full CDR3 protein is CASSAPTGGGYGYTF.